This T cell receptor (beta chain) was obtained from a study of blood T cell repertoires in COVID-19. Study in general: Researchers got acute and convalescent COVID-19 samples from the United States, Italy and Spain.

Clinical history reported by participants formed the basis on which cohorts were assigned. Trimming cost V 5 bases and J 6 bases; bases outside gene matches: 3. Looked up from germline, CDR1 is MNHEY and CDR2 is SVGAGI. The CDR3 loop spans 14 amino acids. The table came from immunoSEQ multiplex PCR; TCRdb's copy has only in-frame clones and leaves some out. The profile shows 200,000 to 250,000 clones, roughly 87% of them singletons. The V gene is TRBV6-5, the J gene TRBJ1-6; 8 positions agree with TRBD1. The source material was PBMCs or T cells enriched from blood (not recorded which). This clonotype originated in a man between 18 and 35 years old with acute COVID-19. The CDR3 protein is CASSIQGVNSPLHF. In DNA form, the CDR3 reads TGTGCCAGCAGTATACAGGGGGTTAATTCACCCCTCCACTTT.